Following are 30 T cell receptor beta chains from one sample sequenced in a study of blood T cells in healthy people across ages (dated by TCRdb to about 2015). The library was obtained by 5' RACE. Sequencer: Illumina HiSeq 2500. A second roughly 6 to 11 cycle PCR used a sample-barcoded 5' primer and a J-beta primer mix. TCRdb took the public reads, trimmed them with fastp at Q25, ran MiXCR for clone calling and kept in-frame beta chains. Each entry merges the rows of one CDR3 protein and shows their most common DNA and genes. The sample contains about 940,000 distinct CDR3 sequences, about 44% of them found a single time. Around 15% of the sample lies in the top ten. Sequencing used blood. These receptors were taken from a man aged 25-45 years in good health.

This clonotype came up a few times. V usage is TRBV12-5 and J usage is TRBJ2-3; D uncertain. V dropped 1 base and J dropped 2 bases, with 10 bases sitting between them. The CDR3 extends over 15 amino acids. Germline V gives CDR1 LGHNT, CDR2 FRNRAP. The CDR3 is CASGLAGSVTDTQYF. CDR3 bases: TGTGCTAGTGGTTTGGCCGGGTCCGTCACAGATACGCAGTATTTT.

The V and J genes are TRBV3-1 and TRBJ2-3; TRBD1 aligns across 10 bases. The J segment lost 4 bases and the V segment lost 6 bases, leaving 13 bases of the junction unmatched. This CDR3 has 17 amino acids. Germline CDR1 LGHDT, CDR2 YNNKEL (reference sequence). DNA for the CDR3: TGTGCCAGCAGTGAAGTACCGGGACAGGGGCCCGCAGATACGCAGTATTTT. Protein product: CASSEVPGQGPADTQYF.

On this clonotype: A read error may produce the germline difference seen at one junction end. The chain couples TRBV6-2 or TRBV6-3 to TRBJ2-5; TRBD2 matches at 13 bases. The germline CDR1 and CDR2 sequences are MNHEY and SVGEGT. The CDR3 loop spans 16 amino acids. The CDR3 region has the DNA TGTACCAGCACCCTGGGACTAGCGGGGTTACAAGAGACCCAGTACTTC. It translates to CTSTLGLAGLQETQYF.

This clonotype was detected only a few times. J is TRBJ2-2 and V is TRBV3-1; D is possibly TRBD1 (6 bases). The V end lost 5 bases, the J end lost 7 bases, and 8 bases lay between the germline ends. From germline, CDR1 is LGHDT and CDR2 YNNKEL (reference sequence). The CDR3 has 12 residues. The CDR3 spells CASSRGNGELFF. The CDR3 DNA sequence: TGTGCCAGCAGCAGGGGGAACGGGGAGCTGTTTTTT.

The J gene is TRBJ2-2, the V gene TRBV20-1; 10 bases line up with TRBD2. The CDR3 is 16 amino acids. The trim removed 1 base at V and 7 bases at J, leaving 9 bases unmatched. Germline CDR1 and CDR2: DFQATT and SNEGSKA (reference sequence). CDR3 nucleotides: TGCAGTGCTAGAGCCAATAGCGGGGGGTTTGGCGGGGAGCTGTTTTTT. Translated: CSARANSGGFGGELFF.

This chain links TRBV11-2 with TRBJ1-1; no clear D. CDR3 size: 11 residues. Trimming left V 3 bases short and J 8 bases short, with 7 bases between. Germline CDR1 and CDR2: SGHAT and FQNNGV. The CDR3 DNA reads TGTGCCAGCAGCTTCGGGTGGGAAGCTTTCTTT. Its translation is CASSFGWEAFF. Looking up the rest from reference TRBV11-2 and TRBJ1-1 gives the full variable domain: EAGVAQSPRYKIIEKRQSVAFWCNPISGHATLYWYQQILGQGPKLLIQFQNNGVVDDSQLPKDRFSAERLKGVDSTLKIQPAKLEDSAVYLCASSFGWEAFFGQGTRLTVV.

This clonotype was seen more than once but under ten times. The chain has TRBV20-1 and TRBJ2-5; D may correspond to TRBD1 or TRBD2 (6 bases each). This CDR3 comprises 17 residues. Germline-derived CDR1 and CDR2 are DFQATT and SNEGSKA (reference sequence). The germline V and J ends were trimmed by 5 bases and 1 base, with 23 bases remaining between them. The CDR3 loop reads CSARIGGFRGTQETQYF. The CDR3 nucleotides are TGCAGTGCTCGAATCGGGGGATTCAGGGGCACCCAAGAGACCCAGTACTTC.

The genes are TRBV11-2 and TRBJ2-1; 7 bases line up with TRBD1. V dropped 4 bases and J dropped 7; count of bases not matched to a gene: 7. The CDR3 runs 14 residues. Germline values: CDR1 SGHAT, CDR2 FQNNGV. The CDR3 loop reads CASSSQDRANEQFF. CDR3 DNA: TGTGCCAGCAGCTCACAAGACAGGGCAAATGAGCAGTTCTTC.

The genes are TRBV2 and TRBJ2-7; 7 nucleotides match TRBD1. CDR1 SNHLY and CDR2 FYNNEI come from the germline V gene. The CDR3 totals 13 residues. The V segment lost 10 bases and the J segment 5 bases; nucleotides outside the gene matches: 11. CDR3 DNA: TGTGCCACCACAATTACAGGGGAAGACGAGCAGTACTTC. It is translated as CATTITGEDEQYF.

The chain uses TRBV7-2 and TRBJ2-5; tentative D call: TRBD2 (5 bases). This CDR3 is built from 13 residues. In germline, CDR1 is SGHTA, CDR2 FQGNSA. Trimming cost V 7 bases and J 2 bases, with 11 bases left between them. This CDR3 reads CASTNPGQETQYF. The CDR3 bases are TGTGCCAGCACCAACCCGGGACAAGAGACCCAGTACTTC.

This clonotype has at least ten counts. The chain joins TRBV7-3 to TRBJ2-7; 10 bases agree with TRBD2. Germline assignment: CDR1 SGHTA and CDR2 FQGTGA. Trimming at V came to 1 base and at J to 6 bases, leaving 9 bases not matched to a gene. The CDR3 sequence is 16 residues long. The CDR3 here is CASSLMASGGSSEQYF. CDR3 DNA: TGTGCCAGCAGCTTAATGGCTAGCGGGGGTTCTTCCGAGCAGTACTTC. The entire variable domain, with the rest obtained from reference TRBV7-3 and TRBJ2-7, is as follows: GAGVSQTPSNKVTEKGKYVELRCDPISGHTALYWYRQSLGQGPEFLIYFQGTGAADDSGLPNDRFFAVRPEGSVSTLKIQRTERGDSAVYLCASSLMASGGSSEQYFGPGTRLTVT.

CDR3 DNA: TGTGCCAGCAGCCGCCGTGGACCACAGCCAGATACGCAGTATTTT. It yields the protein CASSRRGPQPDTQYF. This chain connects TRBV3-1 to TRBJ2-3; no clear D gene. CDR1 is LGHDT and CDR2 is YNNKEL in the germline V gene (reference sequence). Trimming stripped 4 bases from V and 4 bases from J, with 15 bases between. This CDR3 comprises 15 residues.

The sample holds one count of this clonotype. This chain joins TRBV12-3 or TRBV12-4 and TRBJ1-2; a weak D match, TRBD1 (6 bases). This CDR3 comprises 13 residues. V gave up 6 bases and J gave up 6 bases, with 14 bases separating them. DNA of the CDR3: TGTGCCAGCAGCCGAGCCAGGGGTGATGGCTACACCTTC. Protein product: CASSRARGDGYTF.

This chain links TRBV12-3 or TRBV12-4 with TRBJ2-3; TRBD1 aligns across 9 bases. With V trimmed by 1 base and J by 14 bases, 7 bases remained unmatched. The CDR3 sequence is 13 residues long. In nucleotides, the CDR3 is TGTGCCAGCAGTTTAGGGGGGACAGGGTGGGCGTATTTT. It yields the protein CASSLGGTGWAYF.

The chain links TRBV28 to TRBJ2-1; weak D call: TRBD2 (6 bases). The CDR3 contains 14 residues. V lost 5 bases, J lost 9 bases, and 17 bases lay in between. Per germline, CDR1 MDHEN and CDR2 SYDVKM. Here the CDR3 reads CASSPQGLPVEQFF. The DNA for the CDR3 is TGTGCCAGCAGTCCCCAGGGACTCCCGGTTGAGCAGTTCTTC.

This clonotype was counted once. The rearrangement joins TRBV4-2 to TRBJ2-1, with 9 positions matching TRBD2. The CDR3 runs 16 residues. Unmatched junction bases numbered 8, after V lost 0 bases and J lost 8 bases. Germline V lookup: CDR1 LGHNA, CDR2 YNFKEQ. This CDR3 reads CASSQEIAGGPDEQFF. Written as DNA, the CDR3 is TGTGCCAGCAGCCAAGAAATCGCGGGGGGGCCGGATGAGCAGTTCTTC.

The rearrangement uses TRBV20-1 and TRBJ1-2; D is unclear. This CDR3 comprises 13 residues. CDR1 and CDR2 (germline): DFQATT, SNEGSKA (reference sequence). V lost 4 bases and J lost 8, with 17 bases in between. This CDR3 is CSANWDQWRGYTF. The CDR3 DNA sequence: TGCAGTGCTAACTGGGATCAGTGGCGGGGCTACACCTTC.

This chain links TRBV10-3 with TRBJ2-7; 8 nucleotides match TRBD1. This CDR3 spans 14 amino acids. Germline assignment: CDR1 ENHRY and CDR2 SYGVKD. The V gene end was trimmed by 8 bases and the J gene end by 0 bases; junction bases not matched to a gene: 6. The CDR3 region is CAIARGQVSYEQYF. The CDR3 nucleotides are TGTGCCATCGCTAGGGGACAGGTCTCCTACGAGCAGTACTTC.

V is TRBV5-5 and J is TRBJ2-3; TRBD1 agrees at 7 bases. The V gene end was trimmed by 4 bases and the J gene end by 0 bases; junction bases not matched to a gene: 8. The germline V gene encodes CDR1 SGHKS and CDR2 YYEKEE (reference sequence). CDR3 length equals 16 residues. CDR3 sequence: CASSPPTGASTDTQYF. DNA of the CDR3: TGTGCCAGCAGCCCGCCCACAGGGGCTAGCACAGATACGCAGTATTTT. The full variable domain, its missing parts supplied by reference TRBV5-5 and TRBJ2-3, is DAGVTQSPTHLIKTRGQQVTLRCSPISGHKSVSWYQQVLGQGPQFIFQYYEKEERGRGNFPDRFSARQFPNYSSELNVNALLLGDSALYLCASSPPTGASTDTQYFGPGTRLTVL.

The chain is built from TRBV4-1 and TRBJ1-6; 7 bases agree with TRBD1. Unmatched junction bases numbered 9, after V lost 4 bases and J lost 0 bases. The CDR3 contains 18 residues. Looked up from germline, CDR1 is MGHRA and CDR2 is YSYEKL. DNA of the CDR3: TGCGCCAGCAGCCCGCGACAGGGTCGGAGCTCCTATAATTCACCCCTCCACTTT. Translation gives CASSPRQGRSSYNSPLHF.

The V gene is TRBV7-2, the J gene TRBJ2-2; possible D gene TRBD1, 6 bases. Trimming removed 0 bases at V and 3 bases at J, with 8 bases between. The germline CDR1 and CDR2 sequences are SGHTA and FQGNSA. CDR3 length: 15 amino acids. The CDR3 reads CASSLAGAYTGELFF. CDR3 in DNA: TGTGCCAGCAGCTTAGCGGGGGCCTACACCGGGGAGCTGTTTTTT.

Turning to this clonotype: With a much larger clone just one base away, this may be a read error. The rearrangement joins TRBV6-4 to TRBJ2-1; 10 positions agree with TRBD2. The CDR3 runs 15 residues. Germline V gene data show CDR1 as MRHNA and CDR2 as SNTAGT. The CDR3 here is CASSEGLAGDKEQFF. Here the CDR3 DNA reads TGTGCCAGCAGTGAAGGCCTAGCGGGGGACAAGGAGCAGTTCTTC.

The chain links TRBV29-1 to TRBJ1-2; D uncertain. CDR1 is SQVTM and CDR2 is ANQGSEA in the germline V gene. The CDR3 totals 11 residues. V was cut by 5 bases and J by 2 bases, with 6 bases left in between. Here the CDR3 reads CSVPGNYGYTF. CDR3 bases: TGCAGCGTTCCCGGAAACTATGGCTACACCTTC.

This rearrangement joins TRBV6-1 to TRBJ2-6, with D possibly TRBD1 on 6 matching bases. The CDR3 spans 17 residues. The V and J ends lost 2 bases and 2 bases respectively, with 13 bases between them. Germline assignment: CDR1 MNHNS and CDR2 SASEGT. The CDR3 reads CASSERAGATGANVLTF. The CDR3 nucleotides are TGTGCCAGCAGTGAACGGGCAGGGGCTACTGGGGCCAACGTCCTGACTTTC.

This chain connects TRBV27 to TRBJ1-4; possible D gene TRBD1, 6 bases. The ends were cut back, 7 bases at V and 3 bases at J, with 15 bases in the middle. This CDR3 comprises 15 residues. Germline V gene data show CDR1 as MNHEY and CDR2 as SMNVEV (reference sequence). The CDR3 is CASNFKGGANEKLFF. CDR3 DNA sequence: TGTGCCAGCAATTTCAAAGGGGGGGCTAATGAAAAACTGTTTTTT. The full variable domain, in which reference TRBV27 and TRBJ1-4 provide the parts outside the CDR3, is EAQVTQNPRYLITVTGKKLTVTCSQNMNHEYMSWYRQDPGLGLRQIYYSMNVEVTDKGDVPEGYKVSRKEKRNFPLILESPSPNQTSLYFCASNFKGGANEKLFFGSGTQLSVL.

The chain recombines TRBV4-1 with TRBJ1-2; the D gene is possibly TRBD1 (6 bases). The CDR3 has 16 amino acids. Trimming left V 1 base short and J 2 bases short, with 14 bases between. Per germline, CDR1 MGHRA and CDR2 YSYEKL. The CDR3 loop is CASSQATRTGNYGYTF. The CDR3 DNA reads as TGCGCCAGCAGCCAAGCTACTAGAACAGGGAACTATGGCTACACCTTC.

This clonotype was detected once. The rearrangement uses TRBV7-6 and TRBJ1-4, with D possibly TRBD1 on 5 matching bases. This CDR3 is 15 amino acids long. The V gene's germline CDR1 is SGHVS and CDR2 FNYEAQ. V was pared by 1 base and J by 5 bases, with 11 bases between. CDR3 region: CASSLGTTGNEKLFF. For the CDR3, the DNA is TGTGCCAGCAGCTTAGGTACAACAGGAAATGAAAAACTGTTTTTT.

The J gene is TRBJ1-1, the V gene TRBV3-1; a weak D match, TRBD1 (5 bases). This CDR3 has 12 residues. The V gene lost 1 base and the J gene lost 10 bases, with 10 bases spanning the gap. Germline V gives CDR1 LGHDT, CDR2 YNNKEL (reference sequence). The CDR3 DNA is TGTGCCAGCAGCCAAGGGGACTTGATAGCTTTCTTT. Protein sequence: CASSQGDLIAFF.

The J gene is TRBJ2-3, the V gene TRBV15, with D tentatively TRBD2 (5 bases). The germline CDR1 and CDR2 sequences are LNHNV and YYDKDF (reference sequence). The CDR3 length is 16 residues. Trimming removed 1 base at V and 6 bases at J, with 17 bases between. The CDR3 region is CATSRVGPTGKDTQYF. Written as DNA, the CDR3 is TGTGCCACCAGCAGAGTTGGGCCGACGGGAAAGGATACGCAGTATTTT.

The chain combines TRBV27 with TRBJ2-3; 8 nucleotides align to TRBD1. The junction had 6 bases not matched to a gene; V was cut back by 8 bases and J by 8 bases. CDR3 length: 12 amino acids. CDR1 MNHEY and CDR2 SMNVEV come from the germline V gene (reference sequence). Here the CDR3 DNA reads TGTGCCAGCCGCAGGGGGCAGGCTACGCAGTATTTT. It encodes CASRRGQATQYF.